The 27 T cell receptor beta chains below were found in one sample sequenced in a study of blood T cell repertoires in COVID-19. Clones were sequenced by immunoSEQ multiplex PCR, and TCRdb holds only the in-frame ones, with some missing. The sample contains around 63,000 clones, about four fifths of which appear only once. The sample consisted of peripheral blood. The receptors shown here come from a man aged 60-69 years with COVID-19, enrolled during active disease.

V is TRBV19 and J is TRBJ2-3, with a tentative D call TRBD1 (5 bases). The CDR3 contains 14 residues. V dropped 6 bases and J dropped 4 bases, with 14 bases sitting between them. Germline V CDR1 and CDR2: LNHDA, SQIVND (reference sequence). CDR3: CASRPAQAPDTQYF. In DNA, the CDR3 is TGTGCCAGTAGACCAGCACAGGCCCCAGATACGCAGTATTTT.

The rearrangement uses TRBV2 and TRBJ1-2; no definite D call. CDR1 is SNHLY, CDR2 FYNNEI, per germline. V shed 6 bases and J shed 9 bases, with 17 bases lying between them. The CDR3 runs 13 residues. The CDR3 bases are TGTGCCAGCAGCGATGACACCCTCTACCGCTACACCTTC. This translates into CASSDDTLYRYTF.

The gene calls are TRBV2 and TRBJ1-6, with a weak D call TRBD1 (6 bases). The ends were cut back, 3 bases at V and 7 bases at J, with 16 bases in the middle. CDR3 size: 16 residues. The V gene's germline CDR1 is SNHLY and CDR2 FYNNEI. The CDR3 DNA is TGTGCCAGCAGTGATAACGCTGACAGGATAAATTCACCCCTCCACTTT. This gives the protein CASSDNADRINSPLHF.

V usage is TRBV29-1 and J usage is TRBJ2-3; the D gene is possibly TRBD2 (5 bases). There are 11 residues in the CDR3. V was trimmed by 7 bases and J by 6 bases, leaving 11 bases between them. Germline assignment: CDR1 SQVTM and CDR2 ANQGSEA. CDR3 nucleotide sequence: TGCAGCGCTAGCCCGATCGATACGCAGTATTTT. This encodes CSASPIDTQYF.

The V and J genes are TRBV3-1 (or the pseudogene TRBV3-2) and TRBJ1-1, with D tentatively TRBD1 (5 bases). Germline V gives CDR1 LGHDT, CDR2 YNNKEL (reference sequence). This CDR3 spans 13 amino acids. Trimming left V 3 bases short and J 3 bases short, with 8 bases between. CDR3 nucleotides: TGTGCCAGCAGCCAGGGGGGAGACACTGAAGCTTTCTTT. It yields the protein CASSQGGDTEAFF.

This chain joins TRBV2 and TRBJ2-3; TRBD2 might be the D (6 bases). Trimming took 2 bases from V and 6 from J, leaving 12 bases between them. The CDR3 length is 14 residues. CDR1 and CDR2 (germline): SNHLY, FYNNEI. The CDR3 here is CASSELRRGDTQYF. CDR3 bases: TGTGCCAGCAGTGAACTTCGGCGGGGTGATACGCAGTATTTT.

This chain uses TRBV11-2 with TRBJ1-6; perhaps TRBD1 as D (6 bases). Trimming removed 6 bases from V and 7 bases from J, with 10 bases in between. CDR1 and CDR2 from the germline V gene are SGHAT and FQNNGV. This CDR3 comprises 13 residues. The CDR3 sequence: CASRPTGNSPLHF. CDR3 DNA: TGTGCCAGCAGGCCCACAGGGAATTCACCCCTCCACTTT.

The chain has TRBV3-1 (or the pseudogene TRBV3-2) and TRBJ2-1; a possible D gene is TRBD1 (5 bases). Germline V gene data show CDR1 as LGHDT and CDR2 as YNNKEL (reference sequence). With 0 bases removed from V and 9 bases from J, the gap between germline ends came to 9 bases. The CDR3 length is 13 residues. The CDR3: CASSQEVRAEQFF. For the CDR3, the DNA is TGTGCCAGCAGCCAAGAGGTCAGGGCTGAGCAGTTCTTC.

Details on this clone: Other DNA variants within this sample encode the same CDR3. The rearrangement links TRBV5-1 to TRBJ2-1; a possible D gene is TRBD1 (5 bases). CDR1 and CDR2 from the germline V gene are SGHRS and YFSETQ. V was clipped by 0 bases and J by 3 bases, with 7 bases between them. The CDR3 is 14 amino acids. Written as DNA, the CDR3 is TGCGCCAGCAGCTTGGGACAGATCTACAATGAGCAGTTCTTC. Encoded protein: CASSLGQIYNEQFF.

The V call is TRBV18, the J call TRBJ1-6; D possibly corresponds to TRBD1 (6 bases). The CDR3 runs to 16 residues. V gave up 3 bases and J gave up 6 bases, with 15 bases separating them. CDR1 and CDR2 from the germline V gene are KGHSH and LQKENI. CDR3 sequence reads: CASSPGTHRTNSPLHF. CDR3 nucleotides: TGTGCCAGCTCACCCGGGACACATAGAACTAATTCACCCCTCCACTTT.

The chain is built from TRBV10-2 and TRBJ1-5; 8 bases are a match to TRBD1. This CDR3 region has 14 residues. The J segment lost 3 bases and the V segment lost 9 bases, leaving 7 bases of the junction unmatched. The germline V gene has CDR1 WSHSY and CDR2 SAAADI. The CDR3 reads CASTDREANQPQHF. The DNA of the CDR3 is TGCGCCAGTACGGACAGGGAGGCCAATCAGCCCCAGCATTTT.

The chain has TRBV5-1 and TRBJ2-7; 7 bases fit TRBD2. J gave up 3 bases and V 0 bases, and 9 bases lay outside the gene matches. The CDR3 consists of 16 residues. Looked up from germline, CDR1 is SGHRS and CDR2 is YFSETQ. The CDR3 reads CASSLGMGGSDYEQYF. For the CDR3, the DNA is TGCGCCAGCAGCTTGGGTATGGGGGGGTCAGACTACGAGCAGTACTTC.

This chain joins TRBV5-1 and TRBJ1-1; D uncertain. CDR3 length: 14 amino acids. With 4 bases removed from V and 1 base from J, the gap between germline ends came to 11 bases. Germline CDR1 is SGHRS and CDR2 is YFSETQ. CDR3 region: CASSAQSGNTEAFF. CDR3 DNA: TGCGCCAGCAGCGCACAGTCAGGGAACACTGAAGCTTTCTTT.

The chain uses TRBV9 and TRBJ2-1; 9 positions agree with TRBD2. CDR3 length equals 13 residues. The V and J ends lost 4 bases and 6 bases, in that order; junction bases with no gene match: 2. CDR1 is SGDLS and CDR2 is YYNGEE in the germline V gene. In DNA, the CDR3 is TGTGCCAGCAGCCCGGGACTAGCCAATGAGCAGTTCTTC. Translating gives CASSPGLANEQFF.

CDR3 coding DNA: TGTGCCAGCAGCACCGCAGGGGGCTATCAGCCCCAGCATTTT. As protein: CASSTAGGYQPQHF. This chain connects TRBV6-5 to TRBJ1-5; 8 bases line up with TRBD1. The CDR3 is made up of 14 amino acids. V shed 6 bases and J 5 bases; nucleotides not matched to a gene: 6. The V gene's germline CDR1 is MNHEY and CDR2 SVGAGI.

In DNA form, the CDR3 reads TGTGCCAGCAGCCAAGATCAGTCCGGCGGGGTTGGAGATACGCAGTATTTT. It codes for CASSQDQSGGVGDTQYF. This chain connects TRBV4-2 to TRBJ2-3; the D gene is possibly TRBD2 (6 bases). Trimming removed 0 bases from V and 5 bases from J, with 18 bases in between. The CDR3 has 17 amino acids. Per germline, CDR1 LGHNA and CDR2 YNFKEQ.

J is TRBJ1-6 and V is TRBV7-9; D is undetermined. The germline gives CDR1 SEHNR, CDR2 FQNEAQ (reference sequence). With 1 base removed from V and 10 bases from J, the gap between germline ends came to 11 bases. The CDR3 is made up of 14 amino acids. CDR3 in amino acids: CASSLGGIRSPLHF. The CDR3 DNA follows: TGTGCCAGCAGCTTAGGAGGGATTCGGTCACCCCTCCACTTT.

CDR3 sequence reads: CASSPQGSGNTIYF. CDR3 nucleotides: TGCGCCAGCAGCCCCCAGGGCTCTGGAAACACCATATATTTT. This chain uses TRBV5-1 with TRBJ1-3, with D perhaps TRBD1 (5 bases). The germline CDR1 and CDR2 sequences are SGHRS and YFSETQ. V dropped 4 bases and J dropped 0 bases, with 8 bases sitting between them. The CDR3 runs 14 residues.

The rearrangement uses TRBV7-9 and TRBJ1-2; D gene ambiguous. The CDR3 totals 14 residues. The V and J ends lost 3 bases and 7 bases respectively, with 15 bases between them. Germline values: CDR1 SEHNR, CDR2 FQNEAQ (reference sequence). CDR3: CASSFGVRDRGYTF. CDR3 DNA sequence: TGTGCCAGCAGCTTCGGGGTTAGGGATCGTGGCTACACCTTC.

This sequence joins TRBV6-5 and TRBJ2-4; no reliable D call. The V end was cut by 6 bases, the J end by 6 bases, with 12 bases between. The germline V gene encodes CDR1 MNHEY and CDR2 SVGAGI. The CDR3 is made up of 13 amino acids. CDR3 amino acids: CASRHTPANIQYF. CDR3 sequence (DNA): TGTGCCAGCAGGCACACACCCGCAAACATTCAGTACTTC.

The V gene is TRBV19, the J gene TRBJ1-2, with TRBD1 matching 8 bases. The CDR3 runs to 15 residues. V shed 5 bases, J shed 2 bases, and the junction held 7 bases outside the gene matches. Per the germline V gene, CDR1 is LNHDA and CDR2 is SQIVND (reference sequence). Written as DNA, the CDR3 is TGTGCCAGTAGTCCAGGACAGGGAGGGAACTATGGCTACACCTTC. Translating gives CASSPGQGGNYGYTF.

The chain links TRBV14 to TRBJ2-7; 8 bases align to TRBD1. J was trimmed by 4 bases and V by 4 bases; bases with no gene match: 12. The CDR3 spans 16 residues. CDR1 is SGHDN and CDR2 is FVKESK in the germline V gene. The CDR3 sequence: CASSPGRWTGKYEQYF. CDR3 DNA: TGTGCCAGCAGCCCAGGAAGGTGGACAGGGAAATACGAGCAGTACTTC.

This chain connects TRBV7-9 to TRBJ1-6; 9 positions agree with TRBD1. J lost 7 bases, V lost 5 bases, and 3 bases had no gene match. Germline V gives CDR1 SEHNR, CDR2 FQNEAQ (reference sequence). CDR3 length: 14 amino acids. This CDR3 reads CASSMGQGNSPLHF. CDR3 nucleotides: TGTGCCAGCAGCATGGGACAGGGAAATTCACCCCTCCACTTT.

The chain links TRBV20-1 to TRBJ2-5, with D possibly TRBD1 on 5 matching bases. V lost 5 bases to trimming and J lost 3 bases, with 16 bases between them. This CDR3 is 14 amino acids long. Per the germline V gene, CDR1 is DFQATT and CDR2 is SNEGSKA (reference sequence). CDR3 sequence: CSARGARGEETQYF. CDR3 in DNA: TGCAGTGCTCGTGGGGCTAGGGGCGAAGAGACCCAGTACTTC.

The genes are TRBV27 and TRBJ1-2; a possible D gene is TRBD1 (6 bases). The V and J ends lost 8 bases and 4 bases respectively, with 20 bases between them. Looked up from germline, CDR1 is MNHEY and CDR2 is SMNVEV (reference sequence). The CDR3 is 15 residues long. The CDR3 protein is CASPSRDKSLYGYTF. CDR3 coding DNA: TGTGCCAGCCCGTCCCGGGACAAGAGTCTCTATGGCTACACCTTC.

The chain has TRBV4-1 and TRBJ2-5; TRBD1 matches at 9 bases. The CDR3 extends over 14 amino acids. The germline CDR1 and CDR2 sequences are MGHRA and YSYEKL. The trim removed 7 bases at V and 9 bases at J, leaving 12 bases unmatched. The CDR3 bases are TGCGCCAGCACGAGGGGGACAGGGTTGGGGGCCCAGTACTTC. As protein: CASTRGTGLGAQYF.

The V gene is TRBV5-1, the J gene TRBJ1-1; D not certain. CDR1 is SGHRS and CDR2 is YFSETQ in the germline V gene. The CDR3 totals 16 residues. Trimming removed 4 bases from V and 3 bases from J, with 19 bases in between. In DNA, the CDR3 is TGCGCCAGCAGCGGGAGCACGTGGGGTGCCGACACTGAAGCTTTCTTT. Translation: CASSGSTWGADTEAFF.